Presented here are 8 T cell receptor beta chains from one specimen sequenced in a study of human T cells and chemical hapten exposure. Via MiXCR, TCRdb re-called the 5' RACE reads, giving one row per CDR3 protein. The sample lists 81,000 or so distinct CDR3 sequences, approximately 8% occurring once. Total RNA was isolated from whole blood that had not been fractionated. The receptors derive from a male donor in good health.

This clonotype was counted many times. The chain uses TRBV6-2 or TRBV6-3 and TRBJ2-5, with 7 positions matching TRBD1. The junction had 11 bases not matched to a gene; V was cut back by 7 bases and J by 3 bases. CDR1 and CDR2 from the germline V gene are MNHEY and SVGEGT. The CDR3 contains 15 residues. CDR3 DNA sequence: TGTGCCAGCACCGACAGGGTCAGGGCAAAAGAGACCCAGTACTTC. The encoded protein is CASTDRVRAKETQYF.

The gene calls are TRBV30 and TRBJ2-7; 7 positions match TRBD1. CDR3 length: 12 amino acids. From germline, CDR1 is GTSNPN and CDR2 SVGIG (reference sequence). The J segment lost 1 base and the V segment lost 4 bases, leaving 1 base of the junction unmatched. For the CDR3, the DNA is TGTGCCTGGAAGGGACAGTCCTACGAGCAGTACTTC. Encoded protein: CAWKGQSYEQYF.

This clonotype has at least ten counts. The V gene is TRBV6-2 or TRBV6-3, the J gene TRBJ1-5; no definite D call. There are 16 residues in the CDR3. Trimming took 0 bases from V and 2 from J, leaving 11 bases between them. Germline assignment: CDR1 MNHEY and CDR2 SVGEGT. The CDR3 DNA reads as TGTGCCAGCAGTTACTCAAAGATTGACCGCAATCAGCCCCAGCATTTT. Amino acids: CASSYSKIDRNQPQHF.

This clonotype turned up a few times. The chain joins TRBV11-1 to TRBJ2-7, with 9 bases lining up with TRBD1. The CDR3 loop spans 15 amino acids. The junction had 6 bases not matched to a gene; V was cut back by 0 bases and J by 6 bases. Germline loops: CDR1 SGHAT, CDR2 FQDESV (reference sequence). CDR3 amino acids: CASSLAGTGMFEQYF. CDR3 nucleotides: TGTGCCAGCAGCTTAGCTGGGACAGGGATGTTCGAGCAGTACTTC.

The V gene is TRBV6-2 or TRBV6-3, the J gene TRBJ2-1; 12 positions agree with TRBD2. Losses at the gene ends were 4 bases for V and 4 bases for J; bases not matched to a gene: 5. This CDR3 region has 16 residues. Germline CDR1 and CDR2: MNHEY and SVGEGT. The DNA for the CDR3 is TGTGCCAGCAGTTCGAGACTAGCGGGGGTTTACAATGAGCAGTTCTTC. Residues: CASSSRLAGVYNEQFF.

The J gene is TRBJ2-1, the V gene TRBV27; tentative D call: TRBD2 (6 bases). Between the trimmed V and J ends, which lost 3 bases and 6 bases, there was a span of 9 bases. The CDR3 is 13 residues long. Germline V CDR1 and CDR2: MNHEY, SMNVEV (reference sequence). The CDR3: CASSFGGSNEQFF. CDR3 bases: TGTGCCAGCAGTTTCGGGGGAAGCAATGAGCAGTTCTTC.

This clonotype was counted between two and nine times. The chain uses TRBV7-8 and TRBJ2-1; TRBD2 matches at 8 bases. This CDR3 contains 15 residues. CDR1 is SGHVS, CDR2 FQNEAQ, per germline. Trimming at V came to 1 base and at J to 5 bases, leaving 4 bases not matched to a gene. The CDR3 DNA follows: TGTGCCAGCAGCTTAGGTGGACTAGCAAACAATGAGCAGTTCTTC. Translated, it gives CASSLGGLANNEQFF.

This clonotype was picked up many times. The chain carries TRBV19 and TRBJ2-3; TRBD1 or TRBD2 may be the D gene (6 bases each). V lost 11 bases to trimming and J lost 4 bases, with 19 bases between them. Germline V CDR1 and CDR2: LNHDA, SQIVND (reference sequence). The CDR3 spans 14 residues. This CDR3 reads CAAGARGAPDTQYF. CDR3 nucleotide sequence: TGTGCCGCAGGGGCGAGGGGGGCCCCAGATACGCAGTATTTT.